This T cell receptor (beta chain) was sequenced for a study of blood T cell repertoires in COVID-19. At the level of the study: Sources were T cells, B-cell-depleted T cells, or PBMCs; the material itself was cDNA or gDNA.

Germline-derived CDR1 and CDR2 are MGHRA and YSYEKL. J lost 2 bases, V lost 1 base, and 8 bases had no gene match. The CDR3 is 18 amino acids. Authors' data handling: Estimates of nucleated cell counts were drawn from the amplification of reference gene primers. Method: immunoSEQ multiplex PCR; TCRdb's copy keeps in-frame clones and lacks some. The V and J calls and clone size are taken from that table; D and trimming were inferred from the DNA. The sample contains 260,000 or so clones, approximately 91% of which appear only once. This TCR came from a man between 18 and 29 years old with active or convalescent COVID-19. The chain employs TRBV4-1 and TRBJ2-4, with 10 positions matching TRBD2. Input material: peripheral blood. In DNA form, the CDR3 reads TGCGCCAGCAGCCAAGTTACTAGCGGGGCCCCAACCAAAAACATTCAGTACTTC. Residues: CASSQVTSGAPTKNIQYF.